The text below deals with one T cell receptor (beta chain). Its antigen is not identified. A junction boundary mismatches the germline segment, possibly from a read error. This sample's RNA came from whole unsorted tissue. Donors were chemotherapy-naive, newly diagnosed lung cancer surgical patients in China, August–late 2014. Three rounds of nested PCR, following a modified ARM-PCR protocol, produced the TCRbeta library. One entry per CDR3 protein results from TCRdb running MiXCR on the multiplex PCR reads. The sample has fewer than 130,000 distinct CDR3 sequences; over 75% are singletons. The germline V gene has CDR1 MNHEY and CDR2 SVGAGI. This CDR3 is built from 13 residues. The data derive from a study of tumor and adjacent non-tumor tissue in lung cancer. Study-level information: Patients comprised over 9 adenocarcinoma, a couple of squamous cell carcinoma and 1 small cell lung cancer. Each sample yielded 4 million to 4.5 million productive TCRbeta reads on average.

Study-level points and caveats: Tumor tissue had significantly higher TCR diversity than normal lung.

The TCR was taken from a man between 70 and 80 years old with non-small cell lung cancer. The rearrangement uses TRBV6-5 and TRBJ2-7; D uncertain. Sequencing was performed on lung tumor tissue. This chain's CDR3 is CVSSSPEVIEQNF. In nucleotides, the CDR3 is TGTGTCAGTAGTTCGCCCGAAGTCATCGAGCAGAACTTC.